The 10 T cell receptor beta chains in this list originate from one sample, sequenced in a study of OX40 agonist ivuxolimab in advanced cancers. Data came from immunoSEQ multiplex PCR; TCRdb stores just in-frame clones and leaves some out. This sample carries tens of thousands of clones, approximately 92% of them seen once, and the ten largest clones take approximately 12%. The sample here was CD4+ or CD8+ T cells sorted from blood, taken in a trial of the OX40 agonist ivuxolimab. The receptors shown here come from an adult with an advanced solid tumor such as melanoma, head and neck, liver or kidney cancer.

V is TRBV30 and J is TRBJ2-1; a weak D match, TRBD2 (6 bases). Trimming pared 3 bases from V and 7 bases from J, leaving 19 bases between. Per germline, CDR1 GTSNPN and CDR2 SVGIG (reference sequence). The CDR3 is made up of 15 amino acids. The CDR3 coding sequence is TGTGCCTGGAGCCCACGTTTCGGCGGGGAGAATGAGCAGTTCTTC. Its translation is CAWSPRFGGENEQFF. Based on the CDR3 plus reference TRBV30 and TRBJ2-1, the full variable domain is SQTIHQWPATLVQPVGSPLSLECTVEGTSNPNLYWYRQAAGRGLQLLFYSVGIGQISSEVPQNLSASRPQDRQFILSSKKLLLSDSGFYLCAWSPRFGGENEQFFGPGTRLTVL.

V gene TRBV6-6 combines with J gene TRBJ2-1; 7 bases are shared with TRBD2. The CDR3 length is 16 residues. CDR1 is MNHNY and CDR2 is SVGAGI in the germline V gene (reference sequence). V shed 5 bases, J shed 4 bases, and the junction held 11 bases outside the gene matches. The CDR3 region is CASSNNLAGPYNEQFF. The CDR3, as DNA: TGTGCCAGCAGTAACAACTTAGCGGGCCCGTACAATGAGCAGTTCTTC.

V gene TRBV6-5 combines with J gene TRBJ1-5; D remains ambiguous. The germline V gene has CDR1 MNHEY and CDR2 SVGAGI. V lost 7 bases, J lost 7 bases, and 14 bases lay in between. This CDR3 contains 13 residues. The CDR3 loop is CASTRDMGQPQHF. CDR3 DNA sequence: TGTGCCAGCACTAGGGATATGGGCCAGCCCCAGCATTTT.

The rearrangement uses TRBV13 and TRBJ2-7; D possibly uses TRBD1 or TRBD2 (7 bases each). CDR3 length: 15 amino acids. V was cut by 5 bases and J by 2 bases, with 16 bases left in between. Germline V gene lookup returns CDR1 PRHDT and CDR2 FYEKMQ (reference sequence). CDR3 DNA: TGTGCCAGCAGCGTAGACAGGGAGGGGCCCTACGAGCAGTACTTC. It is translated as CASSVDREGPYEQYF.

The chain carries TRBV4-2 and TRBJ2-3, with 8 bases fitting TRBD2. J was trimmed by 4 bases and V by 0 bases; bases with no gene match: 9. CDR1 is LGHNA and CDR2 is YNFKEQ in the germline V gene. The CDR3 has 17 residues. For the CDR3, the DNA is TGTGCCAGCAGCCAAGAATTGGCGGGGGGCACCCCAGATACGCAGTATTTT. Protein: CASSQELAGGTPDTQYF.

The chain combines TRBV28 with TRBJ2-2, with TRBD1 matching over 8 bases. CDR3 length: 17 residues. CDR1 and CDR2 (germline): MDHEN, SYDVKM. After removal of 6 bases from V and 4 bases from J, the junction contained 13 bases not matched to a gene. CDR3 bases: TGTGCCAGCAGCTCCCGGCAGGGGGCGCGGGGCACCGGGGAGCTGTTTTTT. The encoded protein is CASSSRQGARGTGELFF.

The chain carries TRBV7-9 and TRBJ2-3; the D is unclear. The CDR3 totals 14 residues. The germline V gene has CDR1 SEHNR and CDR2 FQNEAQ (reference sequence). V lost 5 bases and J 0 bases, leaving 9 bases between the germline ends. The CDR3 DNA sequence: TGTGCCAGCAGCCATGACGGCAGCACAGATACGCAGTATTTT. Protein product: CASSHDGSTDTQYF.

CDR3 coding DNA: TGTGCCAGCAGCTTAGACAGGGGATCTGAAGCTTTCTTT. It translates to CASSLDRGSEAFF. The chain carries TRBV7-8 and TRBJ1-1; 7 bases match TRBD1. The CDR3 spans 13 residues. The J segment lost 6 bases and the V segment lost 1 base, leaving 2 bases of the junction unmatched. The germline V gene has CDR1 SGHVS and CDR2 FQNEAQ.

The rearrangement uses TRBV28 and TRBJ2-7; D remains ambiguous. Germline values: CDR1 MDHEN, CDR2 SYDVKM. The CDR3 spans 11 residues. The V end was cut by 6 bases, the J end by 5 bases, with 8 bases between. The CDR3 protein is CASSLMDEQYF. The CDR3 DNA follows: TGTGCCAGCAGCCTCATGGACGAGCAGTACTTC.

This chain connects TRBV19 to TRBJ2-1; D uncertain. This CDR3 is built from 14 residues. Trimming removed 7 bases at V and 2 bases at J, with 12 bases between. From germline, CDR1 is LNHDA and CDR2 SQIVND (reference sequence). CDR3 region: CASTPRPPYNEQFF. CDR3 bases: TGTGCCAGTACACCCCGGCCCCCCTACAATGAGCAGTTCTTC.